The source of this T cell receptor (beta chain) is a study of blood T cell repertoires in COVID-19. About the research overall: Researchers got acute and convalescent COVID-19 samples from the United States, Italy and Spain. PBMCs, B-cell-depleted T cells, or T cells were the source of the cDNA or gDNA that made up the material.

The repertoire was sequenced with immunoSEQ multiplex PCR; TCRdb's copy has only in-frame clones and lacks some. The sample contains 400,000 to 450,000 clones, approximately 90% of which appear only once. This clone turned up a few times. Seattle participants joined during active infection and were tracked over time. Unmatched junction bases numbered 14, after V lost 5 bases and J lost 6 bases. This CDR3 comprises 17 residues. Germline loops: CDR1 SEHNR, CDR2 FQNEAQ (reference sequence). This receptor was obtained from a man aged 18 to 30 with COVID-19, enrolled during active disease. The sample comprised peripheral blood. This chain joins TRBV7-9 and TRBJ1-5; 9 nucleotides line up with TRBD1. CDR3 in DNA: TGTGCCAGCAGCCTCGGGGCTCCGGGACAGGGTCTTCAGCCCCAGCATTTT. Translating it yields CASSLGAPGQGLQPQHF.